The 10 T cell receptor beta chains in this list originate from one sample, sequenced in a study of cytomegalovirus exposure and HLA in healthy donors. The primer mix had 60 Vbeta and 13 Jbeta primers. TCRdb keeps only in-frame clones here, not all; method: immunoSEQ multiplex PCR. The data show more than 110,000 clones, with around 80% seen just once and 1% to 1.5% held by the top ten. Material: PBMCs. These receptors were obtained from a male donor in good health and CMV-seropositive.

The chain employs TRBV7-9 and TRBJ1-6, with no clear D. Germline V gene lookup returns CDR1 SEHNR and CDR2 FQNEAQ (reference sequence). The V and J ends lost 5 bases and 7 bases respectively, with 6 bases between them. This CDR3 is 12 amino acids long. The CDR3 nucleotides are TGTGCCAGCAGCCGGGAGAATTCACCCCTCCACTTT. It encodes CASSRENSPLHF.

This chain connects TRBV4-2 to TRBJ2-4; 7 positions match TRBD1. The germline V gene encodes CDR1 LGHNA and CDR2 YNFKEQ. This CDR3 spans 17 amino acids. J gave up 1 base and V 3 bases, and 9 bases lay outside the gene matches. This CDR3 reads CASSQPQGNGAKNIQYF. Here the CDR3 DNA reads TGTGCCAGCAGCCAGCCACAGGGGAATGGGGCCAAAAACATTCAGTACTTC.

The chain joins TRBV19 to TRBJ2-3; 7 bases match TRBD2. From germline, CDR1 is LNHDA and CDR2 SQIVND (reference sequence). Trimming at V came to 1 base and at J to 1 base, leaving 2 bases not matched to a gene. The CDR3 contains 15 residues. The CDR3 DNA reads TGTGCCAGTAGTATAGTTGGGGGGGGCACAGATACGCAGTATTTT. Protein sequence: CASSIVGGGTDTQYF.

V usage is TRBV11-3 and J usage is TRBJ2-1, with D hard to call. Per germline, CDR1 SGHNT and CDR2 YENEEA. This CDR3 contains 14 residues. The germline V and J ends were trimmed by 5 bases and 5 bases, with 13 bases remaining between them. The CDR3 DNA is TGTGCCAGCAGCCCGAACTGGTTGGACAATGAGCAGTTCTTC. This translates into CASSPNWLDNEQFF. The complete variable domain, with remaining parts taken from reference TRBV11-3 and TRBJ2-1, reads EAGVVQSPRYKIIEKKQPVAFWCNPISGHNTLYWYLQNLGQGPELLIRYENEEAVDDSQLPKDRFSAERLKGVDSTLKIQPAELGDSAVYLCASSPNWLDNEQFFGPGTRLTVL.

V usage is TRBV19 and J usage is TRBJ1-2; D is perhaps TRBD1 (5 bases). In germline, CDR1 is LNHDA, CDR2 SQIVND (reference sequence). This CDR3 contains 14 residues. V shed 3 bases and J shed 4 bases, with 12 bases lying between them. The CDR3 region has the DNA TGTGCCAGTAGTATCTCCGGGGGAGGCTATGGCTACACCTTC. Protein: CASSISGGGYGYTF. The full variable domain, in which reference TRBV19 and TRBJ1-2 provide the parts outside the CDR3, is DGGITQSPKYLFRKEGQNVTLSCEQNLNHDAMYWYRQDPGQGLRLIYYSQIVNDFQKGDIAEGYSVSREKKESFPLTVTSAQKNPTAFYLCASSISGGGYGYTFGSGTRLTVV.

This chain uses TRBV5-4 with TRBJ2-3; 7 bases are shared with TRBD1. With 2 bases clipped from V and 3 bases from J, the junction kept 9 bases outside the gene matches. The CDR3 contains 16 residues. Germline V CDR1 and CDR2: SGHNT, YYREEE (reference sequence). CDR3 coding DNA: TGTGCCAGCAGCTTCAACAGGGGAAGATTTACAGATACGCAGTATTTT. Translated: CASSFNRGRFTDTQYF.

This clone was observed once. The CDR3 region is CASSLGSLVETQYF. In DNA form, the CDR3 reads TGTGCCAGCAGCTTAGGGTCGCTAGTGGAGACCCAGTACTTC. V and J are TRBV11-2 and TRBJ2-5; D is unresolved. Germline V gives CDR1 SGHAT, CDR2 FQNNGV. This CDR3 has 14 amino acids. The V gene lost 1 base and the J gene lost 5 bases, with 11 bases spanning the gap. The complete variable domain, with remaining parts taken from reference TRBV11-2 and TRBJ2-5, reads EAGVAQSPRYKIIEKRQSVAFWCNPISGHATLYWYQQILGQGPKLLIQFQNNGVVDDSQLPKDRFSAERLKGVDSTLKIQPAKLEDSAVYLCASSLGSLVETQYFGPGTRLLVL.

V and J are TRBV11-2 and TRBJ2-7; D is perhaps TRBD1 (6 bases). Trimming stripped 3 bases from V and 0 bases from J, with 24 bases between. CDR3 length: 19 amino acids. The germline V gene encodes CDR1 SGHAT and CDR2 FQNNGV. The CDR3 DNA reads as TGTGCCAGCAGCTTCGATTTCAGGGGCCCTGCGGGCCCCTCCTACGAGCAGTACTTC. As protein: CASSFDFRGPAGPSYEQYF.

The rearrangement links TRBV7-9 to TRBJ2-7; 13 nucleotides agree with TRBD2. CDR3 length: 17 amino acids. J gave up 3 bases and V 5 bases, and 10 bases lay outside the gene matches. Germline CDR1 is SEHNR and CDR2 is FQNEAQ (reference sequence). The CDR3 DNA reads TGTGCCAGCAGCCCTGGACTAGCGGGAGAATCCGTCTACGAGCAGTACTTC. Translation gives CASSPGLAGESVYEQYF.

This clone was seen ten or more times. The genes are TRBV30 and TRBJ2-1; 10 nucleotides align to TRBD2. CDR1 GTSNPN and CDR2 SVGIG come from the germline V gene (reference sequence). The CDR3 covers 12 residues. V was pared by 5 bases and J by 8 bases, with 3 bases of the junction left unmatched. The CDR3 coding sequence is TGTGCCTGGGAGCGGGAGGGGGATGAGCAGTTCTTC. It specifies CAWEREGDEQFF. The full variable domain, in which reference TRBV30 and TRBJ2-1 provide the parts outside the CDR3, is SQTIHQWPATLVQPVGSPLSLECTVEGTSNPNLYWYRQAAGRGLQLLFYSVGIGQISSEVPQNLSASRPQDRQFILSSKKLLLSDSGFYLCAWEREGDEQFFGPGTRLTVL.